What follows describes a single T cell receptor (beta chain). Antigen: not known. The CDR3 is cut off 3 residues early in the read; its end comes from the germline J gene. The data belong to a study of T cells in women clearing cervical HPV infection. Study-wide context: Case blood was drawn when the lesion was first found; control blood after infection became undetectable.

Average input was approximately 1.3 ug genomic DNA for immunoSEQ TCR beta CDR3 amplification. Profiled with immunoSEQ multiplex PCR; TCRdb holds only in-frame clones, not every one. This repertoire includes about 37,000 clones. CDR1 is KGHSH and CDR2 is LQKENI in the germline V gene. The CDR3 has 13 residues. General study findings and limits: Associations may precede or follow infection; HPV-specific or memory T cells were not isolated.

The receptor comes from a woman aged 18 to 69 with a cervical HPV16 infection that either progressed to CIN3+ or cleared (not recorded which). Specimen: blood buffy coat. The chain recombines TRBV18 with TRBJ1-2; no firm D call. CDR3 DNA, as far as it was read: TGTGCCAGCTCCCGAAACGTTTACAATGAC. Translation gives CASSRNVYND. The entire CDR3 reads CASSRNVYNDYTF.